This TCR beta chain appears in the sequencing data of a study of vaccination effects on CD4 cells after COVID-19. Whole-study context: Pools of viral peptides were used by the ViraFEST assay to expand antigen-specific CD4+ T cells ahead of sequencing. A density of roughly 2 million PBMC per well was used; these cells were cultured with roughly 10 IU/ml IL-2 and about 10 ug/ml peptides.

Only a few counts were recorded for this clone. The antigen is unknown. Other nucleotide sequences from this sample produce the same CDR3. CD4+ T cell isolation took place after 10 days of culture. Negative nucleocapsid antibody tests before and after vaccination confirmed no previous SARS-CoV-2 infection. Study observations and caveats: Healthy vaccinees' vaccine-induced clones included only 1 of 255 that recognized common cold coronaviruses.

The CDR3 has 14 residues. After removal of 1 base from V and 7 bases from J, the junction contained 4 bases not matched to a gene. Germline V gene sequence: CDR1 SEHNR, CDR2 FQNEAQ (reference sequence). The data were produced by immunoSEQ multiplex PCR, yet TCRdb's version contains in-frame clones alone and is incomplete. Found here are roughly 34,000 clones, about 70% of them singletons; the top ten hold approximately 3.8%. The clonotype comes from a human donor who received a COVID-19 vaccine. The specimen comprised CD4+ T cells from PBMCs cultured without peptide, sampled before COVID-19 vaccination. This chain links TRBV7-9 with TRBJ1-5; 7 nucleotides match TRBD1. The CDR3, as DNA: TGTGCCAGCAGCTTAGGACAGGGAGGGCAGCCCCAGCATTTT. It yields the protein CASSLGQGGQPQHF.